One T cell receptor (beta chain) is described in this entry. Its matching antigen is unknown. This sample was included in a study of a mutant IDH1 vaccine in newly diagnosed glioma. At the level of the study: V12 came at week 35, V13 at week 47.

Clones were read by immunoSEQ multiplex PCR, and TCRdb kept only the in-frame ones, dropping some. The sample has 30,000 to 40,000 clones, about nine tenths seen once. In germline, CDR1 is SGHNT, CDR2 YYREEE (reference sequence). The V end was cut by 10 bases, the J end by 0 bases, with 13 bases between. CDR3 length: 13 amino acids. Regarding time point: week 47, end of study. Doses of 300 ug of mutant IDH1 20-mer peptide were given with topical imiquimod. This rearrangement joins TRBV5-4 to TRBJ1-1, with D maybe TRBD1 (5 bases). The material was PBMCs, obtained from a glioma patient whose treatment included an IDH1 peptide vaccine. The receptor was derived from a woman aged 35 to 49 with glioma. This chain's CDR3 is CALGRGLNTEAFF. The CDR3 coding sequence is TGTGCCCTGGGGCGGGGCTTGAACACTGAAGCTTTCTTT.